The T cell receptor (beta chain) described here comes from a study of cytomegalovirus exposure and HLA in healthy donors. In the study overall: There were roughly 110 million unique TCR beta sequences, drawn from roughly 200 million T cells, in an earlier analysis. Study findings and constraints: According to the study, around 180 TCR beta chains were cytomegalovirus-associated. Data from an earlier analysis indicated that most TCR beta V segments were productive either about 90% or about 30% of the time. A further, later analysis showed that HLA-associated TCR beta chains (compared with equally common others) were more clonally expanded.

As to this clone: The target antigen is unknown.

This CDR3 has 13 amino acids. The V and J ends lost 3 bases and 6 bases, in that order; junction bases with no gene match: 5. Germline V lookup: CDR1 SGHVS, CDR2 FNYEAQ. PCR primers comprised 60 Vbeta and 13 Jbeta primers. Only in-frame clones appear in the TCRdb table, and some are missing; sequencing was by immunoSEQ multiplex PCR. Here the sample spans approximately 120,000 clones, roughly 75% being singletons. This chain links TRBV7-6 with TRBJ2-7, with 7 positions matching TRBD2. The receptor was isolated from a female donor in good health and CMV-seronegative. Material: PBMCs. The chain's CDR3 is CASSLGGVGEQYF. The CDR3, as DNA: TGTGCCAGCAGCTTGGGGGGGGTGGGCGAGCAGTACTTC.